Following are 15 T cell receptor beta chains from one sample sequenced in a study of T cells in Graves' hyperthyroidism and ophthalmopathy. The CDR3 regions of TCR beta were amplified from RNA transcripts. The primer set for the first-round RT-PCR of the TCR CDR3 was HTBI. TCRdb used MiXCR to reprocess the multiplex PCR reads, holding one entry per CDR3 protein. In the table there are fewer than 350,000 distinct CDR3 sequences, about 13% of which are singletons. The specimen was blood. The source is a woman in her forties with Graves' hyperthyroidism.

The CDR3: CASSPAWRERAGELFF. The CDR3, as DNA: TGTGCCAGCAGCCCCGCTTGGCGGGAGAGGGCCGGGGAGCTGTTTTTT. This chain uses TRBV7-2 with TRBJ2-2; TRBD2 matches 7 bases. The CDR3 runs 16 residues. Germline CDR1 SGHTA, CDR2 FQGNSA. The trim removed 5 bases at V and 6 bases at J, leaving 12 bases unmatched.

A word on this clonotype: A read error may be the cause here, since a much bigger clone is one base away. The CDR3 does not end in the conserved phenylalanine or tryptophan, so this is likely a read error. This chain uses TRBV9 with TRBJ2-5, with D uncertain. The CDR3 runs to 13 residues. Germline CDR1 SGDLS, CDR2 YYNGEE. Trimming removed 1 base at V and 5 bases at J, with 9 bases between. As DNA, the CDR3 is TGTGCCAGCAGCGTAAACATCGGGGAGACCCAGTACTCC. Protein: CASSVNIGETQYS.

This clonotype was detected ten times or more. The CDR3 sequence: CSARRSSYNEQFF. In DNA, the CDR3 is TGCAGTGCTAGACGGAGCTCCTACAATGAGCAGTTCTTC. The chain has TRBV20-1 and TRBJ2-1; D is uncertain. The length of the CDR3 is 13 residues. Germline values: CDR1 DFQATT, CDR2 SNEGSKA (reference sequence). V lost 2 bases, J lost 0 bases, and 5 bases lay in between.

This clonotype has a count of ten or more. CDR3 sequence: CASSFAGRTDTQYF. For the CDR3, the DNA is TGTGCCAGCAGTTTCGCAGGCCGCACAGATACGCAGTATTTT. The genes are TRBV28 and TRBJ2-3; D gene unclear. The CDR3 totals 14 residues. Germline CDR1 is MDHEN and CDR2 is SYDVKM. Trimming cost V 3 bases and J 1 base, with 8 bases left between them.

This clonotype was detected many times. The CDR3 sequence: CASSADRVAYNEQFF. Here the CDR3 DNA reads TGTGCCAGCAGCGCTGACAGGGTTGCCTACAATGAGCAGTTCTTC. The chain uses TRBV2 and TRBJ2-1, with TRBD1 identical over 7 bases. The germline CDR1 and CDR2 sequences are SNHLY and FYNNEI. This CDR3 region has 15 residues. J was trimmed by 2 bases and V by 6 bases; bases with no gene match: 7.

This clonotype was detected ten times or more. The chain carries TRBV28 and TRBJ2-3; D perhaps matches TRBD2 (6 bases). Between the trimmed V and J ends, which lost 3 bases and 2 bases, there was a span of 12 bases. The germline V gene encodes CDR1 MDHEN and CDR2 SYDVKM. This CDR3 has 15 amino acids. The CDR3 DNA is TGTGCCAGCAGTTTCACAGGAGGGTACACAGATACGCAGTATTTT. Translating gives CASSFTGGYTDTQYF.

This clonotype showed up just a few times. This chain uses TRBV12-3 or TRBV12-4 with TRBJ2-1; 10 bases line up with TRBD2. The junction had 7 bases not matched to a gene; V was cut back by 1 base and J by 4 bases. This CDR3 has 17 amino acids. The CDR3 sequence is CASSLVFPAGGYNEQFF. The CDR3 DNA follows: TGTGCCAGCAGTTTAGTTTTCCCAGCGGGAGGGTACAATGAGCAGTTCTTC.

At least ten counts were recorded for this clonotype. The gene calls are TRBV10-3 and TRBJ2-7, with D perhaps TRBD1 (6 bases). This CDR3 spans 12 amino acids. In germline, CDR1 is ENHRY, CDR2 SYGVKD. V was pared by 9 bases and J by 0 bases, with 9 bases between. This CDR3 is CAIRDTSYEQYF. DNA of the CDR3: TGTGCCATTCGGGACACCTCCTACGAGCAGTACTTC.

This clonotype was counted ten times or more. The chain employs TRBV29-1 and TRBJ1-1, with D possibly being TRBD1 (5 bases). Germline V gives CDR1 SQVTM, CDR2 ANQGSEA. This CDR3 contains 12 residues. V was clipped by 7 bases and J by 2 bases, with 11 bases between them. CDR3 residues: CSAGHINTEAFF. For the CDR3, the DNA is TGCAGCGCTGGACACATAAACACTGAAGCTTTCTTT.

The rearrangement links TRBV7-8 to TRBJ2-5, with D perhaps TRBD2 (6 bases). The CDR3 sequence is 15 residues long. Trimming removed 5 bases from V and 1 base from J, with 14 bases in between. CDR1 is SGHVS and CDR2 is FQNEAQ in the germline V gene. CDR3 sequence: CASSLLATSQETQYF. CDR3 coding DNA: TGTGCCAGCAGCCTTCTAGCGACCTCCCAAGAGACCCAGTACTTC.

This clonotype was found many times. J is TRBJ2-2 and V is TRBV28; no clear D gene. V was trimmed by 2 bases and J by 0 bases, leaving 16 bases between them. Per the germline V gene, CDR1 is MDHEN and CDR2 is SYDVKM. This CDR3 is built from 18 residues. The CDR3 loop is CASSLTGDSEPNTGELFF. The DNA of the CDR3 is TGTGCCAGCAGTTTAACGGGTGACTCTGAACCGAACACCGGGGAGCTGTTTTTT.

In its sample, this clonotype was seen a few times. V gene TRBV7-3 combines with J gene TRBJ1-2; D call uncertain. The germline V and J ends were trimmed by 0 bases and 0 bases, with 8 bases remaining between them. This CDR3 comprises 15 residues. In germline, CDR1 is SGHTA, CDR2 FQGTGA. Here the CDR3 reads CASSLTPGANYGYTF. The DNA for the CDR3 is TGTGCCAGCAGCTTAACCCCGGGAGCTAACTATGGCTACACCTTC.

The rearrangement joins TRBV28 to TRBJ1-5; 7 positions match TRBD1. The CDR3 is 15 amino acids. Trimming at V came to 5 bases and at J to 8 bases, leaving 12 bases not matched to a gene. Germline V CDR1 and CDR2: MDHEN, SYDVKM. The CDR3 loop is CASSLRDSLLKPQHF. The CDR3 DNA follows: TGTGCCAGCAGTCTCCGGGACAGCCTTTTGAAGCCCCAGCATTTT.

This clonotype was counted many times. V is TRBV4-2 and J is TRBJ2-3, with D tentatively TRBD1 or TRBD2 (6 bases each). CDR1 and CDR2 (germline): LGHNA, YNFKEQ. There are 15 residues in the CDR3. Trimming cost V 3 bases and J 5 bases, with 15 bases left between them. The CDR3 sequence is CASSHGGQKGDTQYF. DNA of the CDR3: TGTGCCAGCAGCCACGGGGGACAAAAAGGAGATACGCAGTATTTT.

This clonotype has ten or more counts. The chain carries TRBV29-1 and TRBJ2-7; 8 positions match TRBD2. Trimming took 8 bases from V and 3 from J; bases not matched to a gene: 24. Germline CDR1 reads SQVTM; CDR2 reads ANQGSEA. The CDR3 covers 18 residues. In DNA form, the CDR3 reads TGCAGCCACCGTTGGCGGGGGGTTATAGCGGTAAGGCACTACGAGCAGTACTTC. This encodes CSHRWRGVIAVRHYEQYF.